These 3 T cell receptor beta chains share one sample of origin, sequenced in a study of T-cell reconstitution after alpha-beta-depleted transplantation in children. Molecular barcoding with unique molecular identifiers was used for the TCRbeta library. TCRdb itself ran the PCR reads through MiXCR, one entry per CDR3 protein. Here the sample spans about 370,000 distinct CDR3 sequences, around 20% being singletons. The specimen comprised PBMCs from the stem cell graft donor, sampled from the stem cell graft. These receptors came from a human donor who donated a stem cell graft to a child with acute myeloid leukemia.

This clonotype was detected a few times. This chain uses TRBV28 with TRBJ2-5; D uncertain. Germline V gene data show CDR1 as MDHEN and CDR2 as SYDVKM. This CDR3 region has 15 residues. V dropped 3 bases and J dropped 5 bases, with 16 bases sitting between them. This chain's CDR3 is CASSFRRKGGETQYF. The DNA for the CDR3 is TGTGCCAGCAGTTTCCGGCGAAAGGGCGGCGAGACCCAGTACTTC.

Comment on this clonotype: One end of the junction fails to match germline, which may point to a read error. This rearrangement joins TRBV9 to TRBJ2-3, with D unclear. Germline lookup yields CDR1 SGDLS and CDR2 YYNGEE. The CDR3 has 15 residues. The CDR3: CASSVTDLGTDTEYF. The DNA for the CDR3 is TGTGCCAGCAGCGTGACTGACTTGGGCACAGATACGGAGTATTTT.

The CDR3 loop reads CASSQVHEGTQYF. CDR3 nucleotide sequence: TGCGCCAGCAGCCAAGTTCACGAGGGGACCCAGTACTTC. The chain couples TRBV4-1 to TRBJ2-5; TRBD2 is a possible D gene (5 bases). The CDR3 runs to 13 residues. In germline, CDR1 is MGHRA, CDR2 YSYEKL. Deletions cut 1 base from V and 7 bases from J, with 10 bases between.